Shown below are 16 T cell receptor beta chains from a single sample sequenced in a study of blood T cell repertoires in COVID-19. The repertoire was sequenced with immunoSEQ multiplex PCR; TCRdb's copy has only in-frame clones and lacks some. The sample has 280,000 or so clones, roughly 88% seen once. The sample taken for sequencing was peripheral blood. The receptors were gathered from a woman aged 25 to 39 who had recovered from COVID-19.

The chain recombines TRBV7-9 with TRBJ1-5, with D perhaps TRBD1 (6 bases). Trimming took 1 base from V and 0 from J, leaving 10 bases between them. The V gene's germline CDR1 is SEHNR and CDR2 FQNEAQ (reference sequence). CDR3 length: 16 amino acids. This chain's CDR3 is CASSLEDRNSNQPQHF. The CDR3 DNA reads TGTGCCAGCAGCTTAGAGGACAGAAATAGCAATCAGCCCCAGCATTTT.

The genes are TRBV9 and TRBJ2-5; 9 nucleotides line up with TRBD2. This CDR3 comprises 15 residues. Germline-derived CDR1 and CDR2 are SGDLS and YYNGEE. The ends lost 0 bases at V and 4 bases at J; junction bases unmatched: 4. The CDR3 spells CASSVGAGGPETQYF. In DNA form, the CDR3 reads TGTGCCAGCAGCGTAGGGGCGGGGGGGCCAGAGACCCAGTACTTC. The variable domain in full, with the rest retrieved from reference TRBV9 and TRBJ2-5, is DSGVTQTPKHLITATGQRVTLRCSPRSGDLSVYWYQQSLDQGLQFLIQYYNGEERAKGNILERFSAQQFPDLHSELNLSSLELGDSALYFCASSVGAGGPETQYFGPGTRLLVL.

CDR3 region: CASSLGPRDYEQYF. CDR3 sequence (DNA): TGTGCCAGCAGCTTAGGTCCCAGGGACTACGAGCAGTACTTC. The chain links TRBV7-2 to TRBJ2-7; tentative D call: TRBD1 (5 bases). Germline-derived CDR1 and CDR2 are SGHTA and FQGNSA. Trimming left V 1 base short and J 3 bases short, with 10 bases between. CDR3 length: 14 amino acids.

The chain is built from TRBV12-2 and TRBJ2-3; TRBD1 is the table's D call, not checked against the DNA. TRBV12-2 counts as a pseudogene. The CDR3 runs 14 residues. CDR3 loop: CASRADSSTDTQYF. In DNA form, the CDR3 reads TGTGCAAGTCGCGCGGACAGTTCCACAGATACGCAGTATTTT.

This chain links TRBV5-5 with TRBJ1-6; tentative D call: TRBD1 (6 bases). Germline-derived CDR1 and CDR2 are SGHKS and YYEKEE (reference sequence). Trimming stripped 4 bases from V and 8 bases from J, with 10 bases between. The CDR3 is made up of 13 amino acids. For the CDR3, the DNA is TGTGCCAGCAGCCCACCAGGGGATTCACCCCTCCACTTT. Protein: CASSPPGDSPLHF.

V and J are TRBV3-1 (or the pseudogene TRBV3-2) and TRBJ1-2; possible D gene TRBD1, 5 bases. In germline, CDR1 is LGHDT, CDR2 YNNKEL (reference sequence). Deletions cut 1 base from V and 6 bases from J, with 18 bases between. This CDR3 contains 16 residues. The CDR3 DNA reads as TGTGCCAGCAGCCAAGGGGGGAGTTGGGGAGGAGATGGCTACACCTTC. The encoded protein is CASSQGGSWGGDGYTF.

This clone was seen more than once but under ten times. The chain is built from TRBV5-6 and TRBJ1-6; the match to TRBD1 covers 8 bases. The junction had 3 bases not matched to a gene; V was cut back by 0 bases and J by 7 bases. CDR1 and CDR2 (germline): SGHDT, YYEEEE. The CDR3 runs 15 residues. CDR3 DNA sequence: TGTGCCAGCAGCTTGGGGTACAGGGGGAATTCACCCCTCCACTTT. As protein: CASSLGYRGNSPLHF.

The J gene is TRBJ2-7, the V gene TRBV19; possible D gene TRBD1, 5 bases. Germline values: CDR1 LNHDA, CDR2 SQIVND (reference sequence). Trimming stripped 0 bases from V and 2 bases from J, with 17 bases between. The CDR3 covers 17 residues. CDR3 sequence: CASSIDRNRFPTYEQYF. The CDR3 bases are TGTGCCAGTAGTATAGACCGGAACAGGTTCCCAACCTACGAGCAGTACTTC.

The chain joins TRBV2 to TRBJ1-2; 8 bases line up with TRBD1. Unmatched junction bases numbered 8, after V lost 6 bases and J lost 2 bases. Germline V gene data show CDR1 as SNHLY and CDR2 as FYNNEI. This CDR3 comprises 15 residues. In DNA form, the CDR3 reads TGTGCCAGCAGCCTCGGACAGGGAATAAACTATGGCTACACCTTC. Protein: CASSLGQGINYGYTF.

The rearrangement joins TRBV5-1 to TRBJ1-6, with TRBD1 identical over 7 bases. Germline V gene data show CDR1 as SGHRS and CDR2 as YFSETQ. The trim removed 0 bases at V and 3 bases at J, leaving 6 bases unmatched. The CDR3 length is 17 residues. The CDR3: CASSLGPGGNYNSPLHF. The CDR3, as DNA: TGCGCCAGCAGCTTGGGGCCAGGGGGAAACTATAATTCACCCCTCCACTTT.

This clone was recorded at least ten times. This chain connects TRBV4-1 to TRBJ2-5; 9 bases fit TRBD2. The V gene's germline CDR1 is MGHRA and CDR2 YSYEKL. The junction had 8 bases not matched to a gene; V was cut back by 6 bases and J by 0 bases. CDR3 length equals 16 residues. The CDR3 sequence is CASRREAGGYQETQYF. CDR3 nucleotide sequence: TGCGCCAGCAGAAGAGAAGCGGGGGGCTACCAAGAGACCCAGTACTTC.

The genes are TRBV6-2 or TRBV6-3 and TRBJ1-1, with 8 bases that match TRBD1. The trim removed 6 bases at V and 0 bases at J, leaving 12 bases unmatched. From germline, CDR1 is MNHEY and CDR2 SVGEGT. The CDR3 spans 17 residues. CDR3 residues: CASSTPGDRLLNTEAFF. Here the CDR3 DNA reads TGTGCCAGCAGCACCCCAGGGGACAGGCTACTGAACACTGAAGCTTTCTTT.

This chain joins TRBV2 and TRBJ1-2; D unresolved. V lost 3 bases and J lost 7, with 12 bases in between. The CDR3 sequence is 13 residues long. The germline gives CDR1 SNHLY, CDR2 FYNNEI. The CDR3 bases are TGTGCCAGCAGTGAGACGGAGGGTGGTGGCTACACCTTC. Translating gives CASSETEGGGYTF.

The chain combines TRBV5-1 with TRBJ2-2, with D possibly matching TRBD1 (6 bases). V gave up 2 bases and J gave up 4 bases, with 15 bases separating them. This CDR3 region has 16 residues. Germline values: CDR1 SGHRS, CDR2 YFSETQ. CDR3 sequence (DNA): TGCGCCAGCAGCTTCGGGTTGGGGGCGCTCACCGGGGAGCTGTTTTTT. Translating it yields CASSFGLGALTGELFF.

This clone is a singleton in its sample. CDR3 amino acids: CASSYALGYEQYF. The DNA of the CDR3 is TGTGCCAGCAGCTACGCTCTCGGCTACGAGCAGTACTTC. The chain recombines TRBV7-8 with TRBJ2-7; the D is unclear. This CDR3 spans 13 amino acids. Germline V lookup: CDR1 SGHVS, CDR2 FQNEAQ. V lost 4 bases and J 3 bases, leaving 10 bases between the germline ends. Full variable domain (remainder filled in from reference TRBV7-8 and TRBJ2-7): GAGVSQSPRYKVAKRGQDVALRCDPISGHVSLFWYQQALGQGPEFLTYFQNEAQLDKSGLPSDRFFAERPEGSVSTLKIQRTQQEDSAVYLCASSYALGYEQYFGPGTRLTVT.

The genes are TRBV27 and TRBJ2-1; D remains ambiguous. In germline, CDR1 is MNHEY, CDR2 SMNVEV (reference sequence). V was trimmed by 3 bases and J by 6 bases, leaving 9 bases between them. The CDR3 covers 13 residues. CDR3 sequence reads: CASSFGFPNEQFF. The CDR3 DNA reads TGTGCCAGCAGTTTCGGGTTTCCCAATGAGCAGTTCTTC.